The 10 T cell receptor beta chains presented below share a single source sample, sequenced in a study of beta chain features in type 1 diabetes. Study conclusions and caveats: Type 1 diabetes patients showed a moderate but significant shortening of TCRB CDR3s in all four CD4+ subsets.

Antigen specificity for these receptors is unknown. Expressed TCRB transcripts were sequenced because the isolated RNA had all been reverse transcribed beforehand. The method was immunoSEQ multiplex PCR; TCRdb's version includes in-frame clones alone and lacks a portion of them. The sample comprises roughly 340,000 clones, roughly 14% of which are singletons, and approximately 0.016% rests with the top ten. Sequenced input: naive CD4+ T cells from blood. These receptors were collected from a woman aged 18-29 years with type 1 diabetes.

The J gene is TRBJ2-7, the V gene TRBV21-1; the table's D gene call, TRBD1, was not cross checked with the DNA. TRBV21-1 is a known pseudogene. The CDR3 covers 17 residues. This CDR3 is CASTSLQGSLEYYEQYV. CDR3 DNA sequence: TGTGCCAGCACCTCGTTACAGGGTTCGTTGGAATACTACGAGCAGTACGTC.

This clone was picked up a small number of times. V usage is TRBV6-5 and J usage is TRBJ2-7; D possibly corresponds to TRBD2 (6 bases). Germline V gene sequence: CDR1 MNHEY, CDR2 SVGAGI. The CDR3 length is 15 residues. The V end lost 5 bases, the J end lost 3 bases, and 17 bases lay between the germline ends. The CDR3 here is CASSNGGPLSYEQYV. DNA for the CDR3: TGTGCCAGCAGTAACGGAGGGCCTCTCAGCTACGAGCAGTACGTC.

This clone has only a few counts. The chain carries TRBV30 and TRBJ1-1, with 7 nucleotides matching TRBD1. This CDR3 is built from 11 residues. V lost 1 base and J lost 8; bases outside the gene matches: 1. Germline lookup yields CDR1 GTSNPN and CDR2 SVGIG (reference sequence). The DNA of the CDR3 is TGTGCCTGGAGTGCACAGGGGGAAGCTTTCTTT. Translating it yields CAWSAQGEAFF. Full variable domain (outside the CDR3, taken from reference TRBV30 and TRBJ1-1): SQTIHQWPATLVQPVGSPLSLECTVEGTSNPNLYWYRQAAGRGLQLLFYSVGIGQISSEVPQNLSASRPQDRQFILSSKKLLLSDSGFYLCAWSAQGEAFFGQGTRLTVV.

In nucleotides, the CDR3 is TGCGCCAGCATCCTTGGGGCTAGCGGGAGTCAAGAGACCCAGTACTTC. This translates into CASILGASGSQETQYF. The rearrangement uses TRBV5-1 and TRBJ2-5, with 10 bases matching TRBD2. CDR3 length: 16 amino acids. Germline assignment: CDR1 SGHRS and CDR2 YFSETQ. Trimming removed 6 bases from V and 2 bases from J; junction bases left unmatched: 10. Complete variable domain (other parts from reference TRBV5-1 and TRBJ2-5): KAGVTQTPRYLIKTRGQQVTLSCSPISGHRSVSWYQQTPGQGLQFLFEYFSETQRNKGNFPGRFSGRQFSNSRSEMNVSTLELGDSALYLCASILGASGSQETQYFGPGTRLLVL.

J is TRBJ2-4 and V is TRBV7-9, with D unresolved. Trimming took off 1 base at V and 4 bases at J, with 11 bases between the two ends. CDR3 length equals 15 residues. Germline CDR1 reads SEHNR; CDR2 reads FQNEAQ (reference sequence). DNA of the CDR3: TGTGCCAGCAGCTTAGGCAGGCCAGAGAAAAACATTCAGTACTTC. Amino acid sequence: CASSLGRPEKNIQYF.

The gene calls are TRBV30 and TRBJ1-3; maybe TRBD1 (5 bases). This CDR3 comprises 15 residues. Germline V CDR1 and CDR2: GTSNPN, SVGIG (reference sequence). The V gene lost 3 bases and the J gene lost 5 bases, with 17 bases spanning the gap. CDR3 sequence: CAWRNWRQGRNTIYF. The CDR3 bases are TGTGCCTGGAGAAACTGGCGTCAGGGTCGAAACACCATATATTTT.

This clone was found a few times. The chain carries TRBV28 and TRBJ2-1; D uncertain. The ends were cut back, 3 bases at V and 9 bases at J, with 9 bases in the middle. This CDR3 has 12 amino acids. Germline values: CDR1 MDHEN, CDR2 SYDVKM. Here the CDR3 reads CASSLSSVEQFF. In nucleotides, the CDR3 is TGTGCCAGCAGTTTGTCGTCGGTTGAGCAGTTCTTC. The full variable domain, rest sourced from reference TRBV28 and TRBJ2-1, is DVKVTQSSRYLVKRTGEKVFLECVQDMDHENMFWYRQDPGLGLRLIYFSYDVKMKEKGDIPEGYSVSREKKERFSLILESASTNQTSMYLCASSLSSVEQFFGPGTRLTVL.

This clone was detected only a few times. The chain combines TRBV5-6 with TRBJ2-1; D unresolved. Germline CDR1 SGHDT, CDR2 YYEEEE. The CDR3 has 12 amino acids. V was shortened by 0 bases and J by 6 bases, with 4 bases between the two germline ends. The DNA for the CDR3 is TGTGCCAGCAGCTTGGCTCCCAATGAGCAGTTCTTC. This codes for CASSLAPNEQFF.

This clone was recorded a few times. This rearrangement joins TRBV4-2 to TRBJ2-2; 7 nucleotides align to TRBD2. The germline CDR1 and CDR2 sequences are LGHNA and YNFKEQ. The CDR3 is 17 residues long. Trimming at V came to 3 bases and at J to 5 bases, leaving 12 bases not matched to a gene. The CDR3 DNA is TGTGCCAGCAGCCAGGCTCTAGCGGAAGATAGGACCGGGGAGCTGTTTTTT. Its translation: CASSQALAEDRTGELFF.

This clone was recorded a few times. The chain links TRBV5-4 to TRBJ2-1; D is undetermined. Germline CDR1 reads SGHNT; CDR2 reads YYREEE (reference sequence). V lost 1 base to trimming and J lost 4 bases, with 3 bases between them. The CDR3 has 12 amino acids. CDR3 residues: CASSLLYNEQFF. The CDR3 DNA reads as TGTGCCAGCAGCTTGCTTTACAATGAGCAGTTCTTC.